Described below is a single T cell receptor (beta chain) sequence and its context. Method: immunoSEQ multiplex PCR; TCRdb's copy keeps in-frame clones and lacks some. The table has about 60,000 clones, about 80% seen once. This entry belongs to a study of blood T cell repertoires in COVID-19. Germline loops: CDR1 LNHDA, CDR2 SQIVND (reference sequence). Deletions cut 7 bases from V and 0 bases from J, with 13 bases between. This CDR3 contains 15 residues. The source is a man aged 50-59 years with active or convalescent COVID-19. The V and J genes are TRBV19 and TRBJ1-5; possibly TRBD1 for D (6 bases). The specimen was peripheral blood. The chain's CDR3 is CASMKGGISNQPQHF. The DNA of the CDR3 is TGTGCCAGTATGAAGGGGGGGATTAGCAATCAGCCCCAGCATTTT.